These 24 T cell receptor beta chains were sequenced from one sample in a study of T cell repertoires in cytomegalovirus infection. Via MiXCR, TCRdb re-called the reads, giving one row per CDR3 protein. Altogether around 900,000 distinct CDR3 sequences are present, under 40% being singletons, with the ten largest covering roughly 12%. These receptors have no known antigen. Sequencing was performed on cultured CD8+ T cells from PBMCs, taken from culture after CMV antigen stimulation. All receptors derive from a human donor in good health (CMV status not recorded). Some clones in this sample may be carry-over from other donors' samples.

This clonotype has a handful of counts. The gene calls are TRBV5-5 and TRBJ2-2, with a tentative D call TRBD1 (5 bases). This CDR3 has 16 residues. V dropped 3 bases and J dropped 0 bases, with 12 bases sitting between them. Germline CDR1 SGHKS, CDR2 YYEKEE (reference sequence). The CDR3 coding sequence is TGTGCCAGCAGCTCGGACCAGGGTACGAACACCGGGGAGCTGTTTTTT. It specifies CASSSDQGTNTGELFF.

This chain joins TRBV14 and TRBJ2-1, with a weak D call TRBD1 (5 bases). The CDR3 contains 16 residues. Germline V gives CDR1 SGHDN, CDR2 FVKESK. Trimming removed 2 bases from V and 7 bases from J, with 18 bases in between. CDR3 nucleotide sequence: TGTGCCAGCAGCCAACCTGGGGCCTCTCCATTTAATGAGCAGTTCTTC. Translated, it gives CASSQPGASPFNEQFF.

On this clonotype itself: The CDR3 carries no conserved terminal phenylalanine or tryptophan, so it likely arises from a read error. V usage is TRBV12-5 and J usage is TRBJ1-1; 9 nucleotides line up with TRBD1. After removal of 1 base from V and 5 bases from J, the junction contained 14 bases not matched to a gene. Germline V gene lookup returns CDR1 LGHNT and CDR2 FRNRAP. This CDR3 has 18 residues. CDR3 DNA sequence: TGTGCTAGTGGTTTGGAAGTAGGACAGGGGCTACCTCGGACTGAAGCTTTCCTT. Translated, it gives CASGLEVGQGLPRTEAFL.

This clonotype has a handful of counts. This chain uses TRBV7-6 with TRBJ2-1; 8 nucleotides line up with TRBD1. CDR3 length: 15 amino acids. Looked up from germline, CDR1 is SGHVS and CDR2 is FNYEAQ. With 5 bases clipped from V and 6 bases from J, the junction kept 9 bases outside the gene matches. CDR3 sequence (DNA): TGTGCCAGCAGCAAAGGACAGGGAGAGATCAATGAGCAGTTCTTC. This codes for CASSKGQGEINEQFF.

Many counts were recorded for this clonotype. The chain recombines TRBV7-8 with TRBJ2-7; D is uncertain. This CDR3 contains 13 residues. The V end was cut by 0 bases, the J end by 1 base, with 4 bases between. CDR1 SGHVS and CDR2 FQNEAQ come from the germline V gene. CDR3 amino acids: CASSLASSYEQYF. The CDR3 nucleotides are TGTGCCAGCAGCTTAGCCAGTTCCTACGAGCAGTACTTC.

This clonotype has a count of ten or more. This chain joins TRBV7-6 and TRBJ1-5, with D possibly matching TRBD1 (5 bases). The CDR3 is made up of 15 amino acids. V lost 1 base and J 1 base, leaving 8 bases between the germline ends. CDR1 SGHVS and CDR2 FNYEAQ come from the germline V gene. The CDR3 sequence: CASSLVAGSNQPQHF. The DNA for the CDR3 is TGTGCCAGCAGCTTAGTTGCAGGGAGCAATCAGCCCCAGCATTTT.

The CDR3 DNA is TGTGCCAGCAGTGGGGGACGGACAGTCCGGAACACTGAAGCTTTCTTT. It is translated as CASSGGRTVRNTEAFF. V and J are TRBV25-1 and TRBJ1-1; D is perhaps TRBD1 (6 bases). Per the germline V gene, CDR1 is MGHDK and CDR2 is SYGVNS. The CDR3 covers 16 residues. Trimming stripped 4 bases from V and 1 base from J, with 16 bases between.

The chain combines TRBV12-3 or TRBV12-4 with TRBJ2-2; the D gene is possibly TRBD2 (6 bases). The CDR3 is 16 amino acids. Trimming took off 6 bases at V and 0 bases at J, with 14 bases between the two ends. CDR3 amino acids: CASSNSGFPNTGELFF. DNA of the CDR3: TGTGCCAGCAGCAACAGCGGGTTTCCGAACACCGGGGAGCTGTTTTTT.

This clonotype was counted between two and nine times. This chain uses TRBV6-6 with TRBJ2-7, with D tentatively TRBD1 (6 bases). V was pared by 0 bases and J by 11 bases, with 11 bases between. Germline CDR1 reads MNHNY; CDR2 reads SVGAGI (reference sequence). The CDR3 runs to 12 residues. The CDR3 here is CASSYSQGPEYF. The CDR3 nucleotides are TGTGCCAGCAGTTACTCACAGGGCCCCGAGTACTTC.

This clonotype was seen more than once but under ten times. This rearrangement joins TRBV12-3 or TRBV12-4 to TRBJ2-1; D not certain. V was trimmed by 5 bases and J by 4 bases, leaving 12 bases between them. The CDR3 has 14 amino acids. CDR3 in DNA: TGTGCCAGCAGTCGTCCGGACCGATACAATGAGCAGTTCTTC. Its translation is CASSRPDRYNEQFF.

The chain employs TRBV5-6 and TRBJ2-1; 7 bases are a match to TRBD1. This CDR3 spans 15 amino acids. CDR1 is SGHDT and CDR2 is YYEEEE in the germline V gene. Trimming took 4 bases from V and 1 from J; bases not matched to a gene: 5. The CDR3 sequence is CASSPNRGSYNEQFF. The CDR3 DNA is TGTGCCAGCAGCCCAAACAGGGGTTCCTACAATGAGCAGTTCTTC.

This clonotype was counted many times. The chain has TRBV7-2 and TRBJ1-1; no definite D call. This CDR3 has 12 amino acids. V shed 8 bases and J shed 5 bases, with 12 bases lying between them. CDR1 SGHTA and CDR2 FQGNSA come from the germline V gene. DNA for the CDR3: TGTGCCAGCTCTTTTTACGGTACTGAAGCTTTCTTT. Translation: CASSFYGTEAFF.

A few counts support this clonotype. V gene TRBV19 combines with J gene TRBJ1-5; TRBD1 might be the D (5 bases). This CDR3 is built from 15 residues. Trimming removed 3 bases at V and 1 base at J, with 10 bases between. Germline V lookup: CDR1 LNHDA, CDR2 SQIVND (reference sequence). CDR3 bases: TGTGCCAGTAGTATGGTACAGGTCAGCAATCAGCCCCAGCATTTT. Translating gives CASSMVQVSNQPQHF.

The CDR3 protein is CASSLVGLGSSYNEQFF. The DNA for the CDR3 is TGTGCCAGCAGCTTAGTAGGGTTAGGAAGCTCCTACAATGAGCAGTTCTTC. V is TRBV7-4 and J is TRBJ2-1; D unresolved. The CDR3 length is 17 residues. CDR1 and CDR2 (germline): SGHVT, SQSDAQ. Between the trimmed V and J ends, which lost 1 base and 0 bases, there was a span of 13 bases.

There are a few counts of this clonotype. The chain employs TRBV27 and TRBJ1-1; 8 bases line up with TRBD1. Per germline, CDR1 MNHEY and CDR2 SMNVEV (reference sequence). The CDR3 loop spans 16 amino acids. The V and J ends lost 0 bases and 4 bases, in that order; junction bases with no gene match: 7. CDR3 in DNA: TGTGCCAGCAGTTTATCTCCAGGGGGCCGGCTCACTGAAGCTTTCTTT. Its translation: CASSLSPGGRLTEAFF.

This clonotype was seen once. CDR3 coding DNA: TGTGCCAGCAGTGAAAGGACGGCAACCCTTGCAACTAATGAAAAACTGTTTTTT. Residues: CASSERTATLATNEKLFF. The chain carries TRBV25-1 and TRBJ1-4; D unresolved. The germline V gene has CDR1 MGHDK and CDR2 SYGVNS. Between the trimmed V and J ends, which lost 2 bases and 0 bases, there was a span of 16 bases. This CDR3 has 18 residues.

This clonotype was counted between two and nine times. J is TRBJ2-2 and V is TRBV4-1; 7 bases are shared with TRBD2. CDR1 and CDR2 from the germline V gene are MGHRA and YSYEKL. The length of the CDR3 is 16 residues. The V and J ends lost 0 bases and 3 bases, in that order; junction bases with no gene match: 4. The CDR3 DNA reads TGCGCCAGCAGCCAAGATGCGGGGGACTACACCGGGGAGCTGTTTTTT. Amino acid sequence: CASSQDAGDYTGELFF.

This clonotype was counted between two and nine times. A junction boundary mismatches the germline segment, possibly from a read error. The chain has TRBV19 and TRBJ2-1; D remains ambiguous. Germline loops: CDR1 LNHDA, CDR2 SQIVND (reference sequence). The CDR3 loop spans 13 amino acids. The CDR3: CATSWVPGNEQFF. CDR3 nucleotides: TGTGCCACTAGTTGGGTTCCCGGAAATGAGCAGTTCTTC.

The genes are TRBV4-1 and TRBJ2-1; no clear D. The germline gives CDR1 MGHRA, CDR2 YSYEKL. With 0 bases removed from V and 0 bases from J, the gap between germline ends came to 9 bases. CDR3 length: 16 amino acids. The CDR3 is CASSQENLDSYNEQFF. The CDR3 region has the DNA TGCGCCAGCAGCCAAGAGAACCTCGACTCCTACAATGAGCAGTTCTTC.

There are a few counts of this clonotype. The chain carries TRBV7-6 and TRBJ2-1; 10 positions match TRBD2. V lost 2 bases to trimming and J lost 0 bases; unmatched junction nucleotides: 4. Looked up from germline, CDR1 is SGHVS and CDR2 is FNYEAQ. The CDR3 length is 17 residues. The CDR3 DNA follows: TGTGCCAGCAGCTTACTAGCGGGGGCCCTCTCCTACAATGAGCAGTTCTTC. Protein sequence: CASSLLAGALSYNEQFF.

The genes are TRBV28 and TRBJ1-5; D possibly corresponds to TRBD1 (6 bases). Trimming removed 11 bases at V and 0 bases at J, with 17 bases between. CDR3 length: 15 residues. CDR1 and CDR2 from the germline V gene are MDHEN and SYDVKM. DNA for the CDR3: TGTGCCGCGGGGGGCGCCCTATATAGCAATCAGCCCCAGCATTTT. Protein: CAAGGALYSNQPQHF. Combining the CDR3 with reference TRBV28 and TRBJ1-5 gives the whole variable domain DVKVTQSSRYLVKRTGEKVFLECVQDMDHENMFWYRQDPGLGLRLIYFSYDVKMKEKGDIPEGYSVSREKKERFSLILESASTNQTSMYLCAAGGALYSNQPQHFGDGTRLSIL.

This clonotype has only a few counts. This chain uses TRBV7-9 with TRBJ2-6, with D perhaps matching TRBD1 (6 bases). V dropped 1 base and J dropped 1 base, with 11 bases sitting between them. The germline V gene has CDR1 SEHNR and CDR2 FQNEAQ (reference sequence). CDR3 size: 17 residues. Written as DNA, the CDR3 is TGTGCCAGCAGCTTAGGGGCAGGGGTGTCTGGGGCCAACGTCCTGACTTTC. It specifies CASSLGAGVSGANVLTF.

This sequence joins TRBV6-1 and TRBJ2-3; the D is unclear. V was pared by 1 base and J by 2 bases, with 10 bases between. Germline CDR1 and CDR2: MNHNS and SASEGT. The CDR3 is 15 residues long. The CDR3 sequence: CASSEGTAITDTQYF. CDR3 DNA: TGTGCCAGCAGTGAAGGAACAGCGATCACAGATACGCAGTATTTT.

This chain links TRBV12-3 or TRBV12-4 with TRBJ2-1; possibly TRBD2 for D (6 bases). The CDR3 covers 14 residues. Between the trimmed V and J ends, which lost 5 bases and 5 bases, there was a span of 13 bases. The CDR3 DNA reads TGTGCCAGCAGTCTTGGGACTTTCCACAATGAGCAGTTCTTC. Protein sequence: CASSLGTFHNEQFF.